Ten or more counts support the clone carrying this T cell receptor (beta chain). Its antigen is currently unknown. The CDR3 length is 13 residues. The V gene's germline CDR1 is SGDLS and CDR2 YYNGEE. V was cut by 2 bases and J by 4 bases, with 9 bases left in between. Thyroid surgery was performed in patients who had received no treatment beforehand. The data derive from a study of metastatic and nonmetastatic thyroid tumors. Whole-study context: Repertoire comparison spanned blood and tumor or nodule tissue of malignant and benign thyroid patients.

Notes on the study in general: As reported, TCR beta diversity in blood and tumor was significantly higher in malignant thyroid tumors than in benign nodules.

In the source study's methods: For papillary thyroid cancer, a distant-metastasis classifier was constructed from CDR3 differences observed across clinicopathological groups. TCRdb reassembled clones from the PCR reads with MiXCR. The V and J calls and clone size are TCRdb's, not the authors'. The sample includes about 93,000 clones, about 9.1% of them seen just once. The gene calls are TRBV9 and TRBJ1-2, with D possibly matching TRBD1 (5 bases). The sequenced sample consisted of blood. This TCR derives from a female donor with papillary thyroid cancer or a benign thyroid nodule (not recorded which). Some clones in this sample may be carry-over from other donors' samples. Here the CDR3 DNA reads TGTGCCAGCAGCGTGGACACGGGCTATGGCTACACCTTC. Translated: CASSVDTGYGYTF.